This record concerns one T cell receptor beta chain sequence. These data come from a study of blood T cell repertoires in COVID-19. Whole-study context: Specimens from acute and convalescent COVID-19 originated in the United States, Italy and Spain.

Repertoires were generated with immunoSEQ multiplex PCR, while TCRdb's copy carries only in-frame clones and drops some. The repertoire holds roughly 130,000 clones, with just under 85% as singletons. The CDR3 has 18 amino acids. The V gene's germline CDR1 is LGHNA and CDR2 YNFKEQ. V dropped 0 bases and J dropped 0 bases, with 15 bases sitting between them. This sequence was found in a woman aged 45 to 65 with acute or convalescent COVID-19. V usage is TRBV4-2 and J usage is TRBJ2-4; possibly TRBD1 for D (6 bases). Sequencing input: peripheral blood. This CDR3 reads CASSQDWAEGVAKNIQYF. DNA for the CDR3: TGTGCCAGCAGCCAAGATTGGGCAGAGGGGGTAGCCAAAAACATTCAGTACTTC.